The rows below give T cell receptor beta chains drawn from one sample of a study of early stage breast cancer tumors. Profiling relied on immunoSEQ multiplex PCR, and the TCRdb table lists in-frame clones only, not all of them. The sample contains about 72,000 clones, around 80% of which appear only once. The sample consisted of blood. These receptors came from a person aged 55-75 years with breast cancer. CDR3s include the opening cysteine and the closing phenylalanine or tryptophan. D genes are given only for firm matches. Where a row states a size, it is once, few, many or the class of an expanded clone; other rows omit it.

.	TRBV6-1	TRBJ1-6	.	TGTGCCACCTCAGCAGCCTATAATTCACCCCTCCACTTT	CATSAAYNSPLHF
.	TRBV5-1	TRBJ1-2	once	TGCGCCAGCAGCTTGAACGTCTGGGACCATGGCTACACCTTC	CASSLNVWDHGYTF
.	TRBV23-1	TRBJ2-7	.	TGCGCCAGCAGCCAACACAGGACAGGGAGGGACGAGCAGTACTTC	CASSQHRTGRDEQYF
TRBD1	TRBV4-2	TRBJ2-7	.	TGTGCCAGCAGCGGCACAGGGGAAGTATCCGAGCAGTACTTC	CASSGTGEVSEQYF
TRBD2	TRBV5-6	TRBJ2-5	.	TGTGCCAGCAGGGGAGGGGAGACCCAGTACTTC	CASRGGETQYF
TRBD1	TRBV30	TRBJ2-1	.	TGTGCCTGGAGTGACAGGGGCCGGGGCAATGAGCAGTTCTTC	CAWSDRGRGNEQFF
.	TRBV19	TRBJ2-3	.	TGTGCCAGTAGTATTACAGGGACAACAGATACGCAGTATTTT	CASSITGTTDTQYF
.	TRBV6-5	TRBJ2-1	.	TGTGCCAGCAGTTACTCGAGGCAGGGGAGTGATGAGCAGTTCTTC	CASSYSRQGSDEQFF
.	TRBV15	TRBJ2-4	.	TGTGCCACCAGCACCCTACATCAGGGGCAAGCCAAAAACATTCAGTACTTC	CATSTLHQGQAKNIQYF
.	TRBV5-1	TRBJ2-1	.	TGCGCCAGCAGCTTGGGGACCGCGATCTCCTACAATGAGCAGTTCTTC	CASSLGTAISYNEQFF
TRBD2	TRBV2	TRBJ2-5	.	TGTGCCAGCAGTGAGGGTCTAGCGGGGGCAAGGGAGACCCAGTACTTC	CASSEGLAGARETQYF
.	TRBV6-1	TRBJ2-2	.	TGTGCCAGCAGTAGACTGTTTAACACCGGGGAGCTGTTTTTT	CASSRLFNTGELFF
TRBD2	TRBV2	TRBJ2-7	.	TGTGCCAGCAGAGCGGGGGCCGATAGCTCCTACGAGCAGTACTTC	CASRAGADSSYEQYF
.	TRBV28	TRBJ1-4	once	TGTGCCAGCAGTTTATTGCAGGGTCTTCGGGTCCGAAAACTGTTTTTT	CASSLLQGLRVRKLFF
TRBD1	TRBV6-1	TRBJ1-6	.	TGTGCCAGCAGTGAAGCAGGACAGGCGAGTTCACCCCTCCACTTT	CASSEAGQASSPLHF
.	TRBV10-3	TRBJ2-1	.	TGTGCCATCAGTGAGGGGCCGTCTCTCAATGAGCAGTTCTTC	CAISEGPSLNEQFF
.	TRBV5-1	TRBJ2-4	.	TGCGCCAGCAGCTTAGGGCGGGCCAAAAACATTCAGTACTTC	CASSLGRAKNIQYF
.	TRBV5-1	TRBJ2-7	.	TGCGCCAGCAGCTTCGACGGGGGTGAGCAGTACTTC	CASSFDGGEQYF
.	TRBV9	TRBJ1-2	.	TGTGCCAGCAGCGGGGGGCAGGGCTTCTATGGCTACACCTTC	CASSGGQGFYGYTF
TRBD1	TRBV2	TRBJ2-7	once	TGTGCCAGCAGTGTCGGGACAGTCTACGAGCAGTACTTC	CASSVGTVYEQYF
.	TRBV7-9	TRBJ2-7	.	TGTGCCAGCAGCCCCGGGGGCCCCTACGAGCAGTACTTC	CASSPGGPYEQYF
.	TRBV18	TRBJ1-2	.	TGTGCCAGCTCACCTTATGGGAAGAAACAACAAGGGCACGCCTTC	CASSPYGKKQQGHAF
.	TRBV18	TRBJ2-2	.	TGTGCCAGCTCACCCCTGACAGACACCGGGGAGCTGTTTTTT	CASSPLTDTGELFF
TRBD2	TRBV11-3	TRBJ2-3	.	TGTGCCAGCAGCTCTACCACTGGACTAGCGGGGCATCCCACAGATACGCAGTATTTT	CASSSTTGLAGHPTDTQYF
.	TRBV11-3	TRBJ2-2	.	TGTGCCAGCAGCCCCGAGCCGGGACCGAACACCGGGGAGCTGTTTTTT	CASSPEPGPNTGELFF
.	TRBV2	TRBJ1-5	.	TGTGCCAGTCGAGGGCGCAATCAGCCCCAGCATTTT	CASRGRNQPQHF
TRBD1	TRBV2	TRBJ2-7	.	TGTGCCAGCAGCCTGGGACAGGGGGCCTCCCACGAGCAGTACTTC	CASSLGQGASHEQYF
.	TRBV6-5	TRBJ1-2	.	TGTGCCAGCAGTAAGTTAAGGGGCGCTGACTATGGCTACACCTTC	CASSKLRGADYGYTF
.	TRBV28	TRBJ2-7	.	TGTGCCAGCAGTTTATGGCCTGGGGGGTACTCCTACGAGCAGTACTTC	CASSLWPGGYSYEQYF
TRBD2	TRBV19	TRBJ2-3	.	TGTGCCAGTGGTGTGGGTAGCGGGAGGCCGAGCACAGATACGCAGTATTTT	CASGVGSGRPSTDTQYF
.	TRBV5-1	TRBJ2-7	.	TGCGCCAGCAGCTTGTCCGTCCTACGAGAGCAGTACTTC	CASSLSVLREQYF
TRBD1	TRBV28	TRBJ1-5	.	TGTGCCAGCAGTTTGCCCGCTCCGGGGACAGTCCACAATCAGCCCCAGCATTTT	CASSLPAPGTVHNQPQHF
.	TRBV5-5	TRBJ2-1	.	TGTGCCAGCAGCCTGGACTCCGAGAGAAGGGAGTTCTTC	CASSLDSERREFF
.	TRBV5-6	TRBJ1-4	.	TGTGCCAGCAGCTTCGACAGCGCAACTAATGAAAAACTGTTTTTT	CASSFDSATNEKLFF
TRBD1	TRBV19	TRBJ1-5	.	TGTGCCAGTCGTACAGGGGGCAACAATCAGCCCCAGCATTTT	CASRTGGNNQPQHF
TRBD1	TRBV5-4	TRBJ1-3	.	TGTGCCAGCAGCACCCGACAGGGAATCGCCGGAAACACCATATATTTT	CASSTRQGIAGNTIYF
.	TRBV6-1	TRBJ1-1	.	TGTGCCAGCAGTGACGTTTCGGCGGGAGGACCTACTGAAGCTTTCTTT	CASSDVSAGGPTEAFF
.	TRBV28	TRBJ1-5	.	TGTGCCAGCAGCCCTAACAGGGAGGGGTTACGGCAGCCCCAGCATTTT	CASSPNREGLRQPQHF
TRBD2	TRBV5-1	TRBJ2-1	.	TGCGCCAGCAGCCGGGGACTAGCGGGAGAAGAAAGTGAGCAGTTCTTC	CASSRGLAGEESEQFF
TRBD2	TRBV6-1	TRBJ2-3	.	TGTGCCAGCAGTGAAGGGGGGGGAAGAGATACGCAGTATTTT	CASSEGGGRDTQYF
.	TRBV19	TRBJ2-2	.	TGTGCCAGCAACACCGGGGCGCTAAACACCGGGGAGCTGTTTTTT	CASNTGALNTGELFF
.	TRBV7-2	TRBJ1-1	.	TGTGCCAGCAGCTTCCAGGGAATGAACACTGAAGCTTTCTTT	CASSFQGMNTEAFF
TRBD2	TRBV7-6	TRBJ2-5	once	TGTGCCAGCAGTTCTCGGACTAGCGGGAGTAGGGGGAAACAAGAGACCCAGTACTTC	CASSSRTSGSRGKQETQYF
.	TRBV27	TRBJ2-2	once	TGTGCCAGCGGAGTCGACTTTCCTCTCGGGGAGCTGTTTTTT	CASGVDFPLGELFF
TRBD1	TRBV19	TRBJ1-2	.	TGTGCCAGTAGCCTCGGGATGGACAGGGGAATTTATGGCTACACCTTC	CASSLGMDRGIYGYTF
.	TRBV5-1	TRBJ1-4	.	TGCGCCAGCAGCTCGACGGGTTTTCCTAATGAAAAACTGTTTTTT	CASSSTGFPNEKLFF
.	TRBV2	TRBJ1-2	.	TGTGCCAGCACTGTAAGCAACCCAGCTAACTATGGCTACACCTTC	CASTVSNPANYGYTF
.	TRBV28	TRBJ1-2	.	TGTGCCAGCAGTGATTTGCGTGGCTACACCTTC	CASSDLRGYTF